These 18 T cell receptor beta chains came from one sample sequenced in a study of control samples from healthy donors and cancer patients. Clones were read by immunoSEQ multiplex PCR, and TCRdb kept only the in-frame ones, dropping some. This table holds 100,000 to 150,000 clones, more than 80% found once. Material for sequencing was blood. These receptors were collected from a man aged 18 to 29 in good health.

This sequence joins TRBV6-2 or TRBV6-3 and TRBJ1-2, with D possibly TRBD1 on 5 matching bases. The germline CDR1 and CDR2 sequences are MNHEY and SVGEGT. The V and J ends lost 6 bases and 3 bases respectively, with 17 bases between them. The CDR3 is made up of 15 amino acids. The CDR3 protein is CASSPGGGADYGYTF. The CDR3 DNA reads TGTGCCAGCAGCCCCGGGGGAGGGGCCGACTATGGCTACACCTTC.

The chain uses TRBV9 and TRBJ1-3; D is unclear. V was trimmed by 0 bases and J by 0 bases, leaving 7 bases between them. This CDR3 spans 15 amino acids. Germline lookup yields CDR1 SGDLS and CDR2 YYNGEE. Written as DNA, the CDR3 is TGTGCCAGCAGCGTAGACGGTGACTCTGGAAACACCATATATTTT. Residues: CASSVDGDSGNTIYF.

The CDR3 loop is CASSSSRGDEQYV. The CDR3, as DNA: TGTGCCAGCAGTTCGAGTCGCGGAGACGAGCAGTACGTC. The chain joins TRBV27 to TRBJ2-7; no clear D gene. This CDR3 has 13 residues. V was cut by 4 bases and J by 5 bases, with 12 bases left in between. Germline loops: CDR1 MNHEY, CDR2 SMNVEV (reference sequence).

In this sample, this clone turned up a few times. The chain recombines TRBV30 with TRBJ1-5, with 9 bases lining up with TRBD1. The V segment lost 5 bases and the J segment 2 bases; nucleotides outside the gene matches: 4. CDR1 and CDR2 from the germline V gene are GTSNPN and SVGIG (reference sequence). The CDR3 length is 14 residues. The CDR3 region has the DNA TGTGCCTGGGAGACAGGGGGTGGCAATCAGCCCCAGCATTTT. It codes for CAWETGGGNQPQHF.

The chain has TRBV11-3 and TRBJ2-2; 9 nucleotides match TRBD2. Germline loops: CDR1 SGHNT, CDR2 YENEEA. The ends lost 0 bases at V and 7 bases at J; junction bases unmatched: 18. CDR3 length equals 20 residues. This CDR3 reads CASSLDRWLAGPLGFGELFF. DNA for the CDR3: TGTGCCAGCAGCTTAGATCGGTGGCTAGCGGGACCTCTGGGTTTCGGGGAGCTGTTTTTT.

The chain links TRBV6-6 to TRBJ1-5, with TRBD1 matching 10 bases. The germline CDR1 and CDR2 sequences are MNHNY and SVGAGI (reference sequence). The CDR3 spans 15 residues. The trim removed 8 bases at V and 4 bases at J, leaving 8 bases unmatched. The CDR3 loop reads CASCTGTGVNQPQHF. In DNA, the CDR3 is TGTGCCAGCTGTACCGGGACAGGGGTTAATCAGCCCCAGCATTTT.

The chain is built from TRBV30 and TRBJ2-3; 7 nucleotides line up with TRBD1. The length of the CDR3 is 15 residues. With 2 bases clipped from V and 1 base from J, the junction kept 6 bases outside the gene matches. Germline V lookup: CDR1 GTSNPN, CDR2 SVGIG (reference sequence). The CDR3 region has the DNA TGTGCCTGGAGTTTTATGCAGGGGGGCACAGATACGCAGTATTTT. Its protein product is CAWSFMQGGTDTQYF. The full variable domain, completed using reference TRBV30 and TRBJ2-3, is SQTIHQWPATLVQPVGSPLSLECTVEGTSNPNLYWYRQAAGRGLQLLFYSVGIGQISSEVPQNLSASRPQDRQFILSSKKLLLSDSGFYLCAWSFMQGGTDTQYFGPGTRLTVL.

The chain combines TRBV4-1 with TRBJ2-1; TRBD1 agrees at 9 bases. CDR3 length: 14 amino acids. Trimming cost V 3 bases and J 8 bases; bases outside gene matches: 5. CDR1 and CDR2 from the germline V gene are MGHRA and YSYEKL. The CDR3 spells CASSHSGQGYEQFF. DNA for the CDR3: TGCGCCAGCAGCCACTCGGGACAGGGTTATGAGCAGTTCTTC.

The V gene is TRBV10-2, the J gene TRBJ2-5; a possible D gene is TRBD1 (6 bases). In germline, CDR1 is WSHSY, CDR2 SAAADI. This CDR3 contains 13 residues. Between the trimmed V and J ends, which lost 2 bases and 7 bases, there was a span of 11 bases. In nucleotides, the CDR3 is TGCGCCAGCAGTGAGGGGGGCTTCGGGACCCAGTACTTC. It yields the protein CASSEGGFGTQYF.

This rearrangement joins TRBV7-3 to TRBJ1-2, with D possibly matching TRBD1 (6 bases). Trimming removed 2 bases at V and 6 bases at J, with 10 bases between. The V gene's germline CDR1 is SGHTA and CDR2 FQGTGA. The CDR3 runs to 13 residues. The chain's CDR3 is CASSLYPGDGYTF. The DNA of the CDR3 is TGTGCCAGCAGCTTATATCCAGGGGATGGCTACACCTTC.

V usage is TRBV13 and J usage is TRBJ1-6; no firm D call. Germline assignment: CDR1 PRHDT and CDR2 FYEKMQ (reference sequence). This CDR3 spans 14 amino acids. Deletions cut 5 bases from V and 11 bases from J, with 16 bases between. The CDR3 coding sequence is TGTGCCAGCAGCCACAAAGCGGGGAAGGCACCCCTCCACTTT. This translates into CASSHKAGKAPLHF.

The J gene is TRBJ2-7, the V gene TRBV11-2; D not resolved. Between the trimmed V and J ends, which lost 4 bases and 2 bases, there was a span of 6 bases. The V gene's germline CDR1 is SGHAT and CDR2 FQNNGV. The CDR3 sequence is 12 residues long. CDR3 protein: CASSSSPYEQYV. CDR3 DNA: TGTGCCAGCAGCTCTTCCCCCTACGAGCAGTACGTC.

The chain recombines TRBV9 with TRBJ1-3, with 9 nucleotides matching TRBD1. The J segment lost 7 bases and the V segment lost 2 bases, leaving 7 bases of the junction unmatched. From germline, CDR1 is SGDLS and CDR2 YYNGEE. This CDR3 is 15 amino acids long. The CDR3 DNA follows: TGTGCCAGCAGCGTCCGGACAGGGGTACGGAACACCATATATTTT. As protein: CASSVRTGVRNTIYF.

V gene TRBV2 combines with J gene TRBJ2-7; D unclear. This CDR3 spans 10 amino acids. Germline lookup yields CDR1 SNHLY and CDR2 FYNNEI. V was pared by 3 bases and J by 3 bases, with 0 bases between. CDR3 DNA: TGTGCCAGCAGTGACTACGAGCAGTACGTC. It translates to CASSDYEQYV.

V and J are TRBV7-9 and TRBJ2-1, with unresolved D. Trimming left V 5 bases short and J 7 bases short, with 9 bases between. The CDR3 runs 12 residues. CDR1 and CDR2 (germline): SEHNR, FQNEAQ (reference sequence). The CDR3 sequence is CASSPLGNEQFF. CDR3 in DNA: TGTGCCAGCAGCCCCCTTGGGAATGAGCAGTTCTTC. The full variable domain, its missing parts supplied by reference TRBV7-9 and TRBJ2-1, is DTGVSQNPRHKITKRGQNVTFRCDPISEHNRLYWYRQTLGQGPEFLTYFQNEAQLEKSRLLSDRFSAERPKGSFSTLEIQRTEQGDSAMYLCASSPLGNEQFFGPGTRLTVL.

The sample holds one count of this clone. CDR3 bases: TGTGCCAGCAACCCCAAGGAAGGGAACACTGAAGCTTTCTTT. Its translation is CASNPKEGNTEAFF. V usage is TRBV7-9 and J usage is TRBJ1-1; no firm D call. Germline V CDR1 and CDR2: SEHNR, FQNEAQ (reference sequence). V was clipped by 7 bases and J by 1 base, with 13 bases between them. This CDR3 has 14 amino acids.

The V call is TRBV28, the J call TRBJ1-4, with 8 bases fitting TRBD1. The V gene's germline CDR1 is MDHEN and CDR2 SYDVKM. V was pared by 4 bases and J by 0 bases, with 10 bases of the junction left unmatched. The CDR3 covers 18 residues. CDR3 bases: TGTGCCAGCAGTTCCGGACAGGGTCTTGTAGCAACTAATGAAAAACTGTTTTTT. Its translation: CASSSGQGLVATNEKLFF.

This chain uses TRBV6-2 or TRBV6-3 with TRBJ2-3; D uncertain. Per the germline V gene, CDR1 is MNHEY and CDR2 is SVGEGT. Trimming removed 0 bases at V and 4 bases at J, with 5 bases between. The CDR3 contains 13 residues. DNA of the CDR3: TGTGCCAGCAGTTACTCCTCCCCAGATACGCAGTATTTT. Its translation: CASSYSSPDTQYF.